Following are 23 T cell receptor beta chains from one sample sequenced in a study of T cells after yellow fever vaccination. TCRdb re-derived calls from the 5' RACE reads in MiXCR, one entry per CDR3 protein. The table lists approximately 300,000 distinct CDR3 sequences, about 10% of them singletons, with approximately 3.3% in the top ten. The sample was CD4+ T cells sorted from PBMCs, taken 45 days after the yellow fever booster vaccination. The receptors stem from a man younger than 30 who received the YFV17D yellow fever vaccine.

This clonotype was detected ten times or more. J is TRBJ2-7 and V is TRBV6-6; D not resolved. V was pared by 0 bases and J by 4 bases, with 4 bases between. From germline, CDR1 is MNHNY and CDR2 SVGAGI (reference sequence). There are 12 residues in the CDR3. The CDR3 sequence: CASSYSRYEQYF. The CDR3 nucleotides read TGTGCCAGCAGTTACTCGAGGTACGAGCAGTACTTC.

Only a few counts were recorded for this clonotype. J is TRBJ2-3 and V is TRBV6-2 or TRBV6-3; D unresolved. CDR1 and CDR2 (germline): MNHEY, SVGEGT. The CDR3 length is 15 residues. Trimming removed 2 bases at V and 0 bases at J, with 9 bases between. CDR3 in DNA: TGTGCCAGCAGTTACGGGGTCCGCAGCACAGATACGCAGTATTTT. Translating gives CASSYGVRSTDTQYF.

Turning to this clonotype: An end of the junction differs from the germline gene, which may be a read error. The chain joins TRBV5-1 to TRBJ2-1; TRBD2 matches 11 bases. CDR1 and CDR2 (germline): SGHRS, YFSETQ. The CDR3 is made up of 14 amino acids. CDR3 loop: CASSLEVAGGLYVF. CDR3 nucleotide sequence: TGCGCCAGCAGCTTGGAGGTAGCGGGGGGGCTCTACGTCTTC.

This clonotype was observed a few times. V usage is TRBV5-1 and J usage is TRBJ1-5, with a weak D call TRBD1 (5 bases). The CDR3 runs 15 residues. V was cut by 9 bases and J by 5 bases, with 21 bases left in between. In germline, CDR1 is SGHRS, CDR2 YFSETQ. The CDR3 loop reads CANHRTRDLYQPQHF. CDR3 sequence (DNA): TGCGCCAACCACCGGACACGGGATCTATATCAGCCCCAGCATTTT.

CDR3 region: CASSLLPGSGTEAFF. In DNA form, the CDR3 reads TGTGCCAGCAGCCTCCTACCGGGGTCGGGCACTGAAGCTTTCTTT. J is TRBJ1-1 and V is TRBV3-1; D is uncertain. The germline CDR1 and CDR2 sequences are LGHDT and YNNKEL (reference sequence). The CDR3 sequence is 15 residues long. Deletions cut 4 bases from V and 4 bases from J, with 16 bases between. Full variable domain (remainder filled in from reference TRBV3-1 and TRBJ1-1): DTAVSQTPKYLVTQMGNDKSIKCEQNLGHDTMYWYKQDSKKFLKIMFSYNNKELIINETVPNRFSPKSPDKAHLNLHINSLELGDSAVYFCASSLLPGSGTEAFFGQGTRLTVV.

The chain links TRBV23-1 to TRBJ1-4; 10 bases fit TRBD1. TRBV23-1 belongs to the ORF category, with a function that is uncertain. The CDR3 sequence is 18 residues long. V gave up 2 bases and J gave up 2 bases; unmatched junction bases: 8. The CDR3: CASSQPLDRGPTNEKLFF. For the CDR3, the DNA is TGCGCCAGCAGTCAACCCCTTGACAGGGGGCCGACTAATGAAAAACTGTTTTTT.

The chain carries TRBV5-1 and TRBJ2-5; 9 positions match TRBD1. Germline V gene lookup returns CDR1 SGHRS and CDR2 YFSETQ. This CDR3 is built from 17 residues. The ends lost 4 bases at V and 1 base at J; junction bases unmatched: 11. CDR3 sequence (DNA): TGCGCCAGCAGCCTTGGGGGGACAGGGAGAACCCAAGAGACCCAGTACTTC. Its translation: CASSLGGTGRTQETQYF. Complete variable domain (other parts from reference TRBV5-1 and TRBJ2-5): KAGVTQTPRYLIKTRGQQVTLSCSPISGHRSVSWYQQTPGQGLQFLFEYFSETQRNKGNFPGRFSGRQFSNSRSEMNVSTLELGDSALYLCASSLGGTGRTQETQYFGPGTRLLVL.

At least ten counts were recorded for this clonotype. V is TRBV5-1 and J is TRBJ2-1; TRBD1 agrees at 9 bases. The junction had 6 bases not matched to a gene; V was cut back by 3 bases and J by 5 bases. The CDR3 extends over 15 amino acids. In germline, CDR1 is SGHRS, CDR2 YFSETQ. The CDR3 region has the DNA TGCGCCAGCAGCTCGACAGGGGGAACAAACAATGAGCAGTTCTTC. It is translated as CASSSTGGTNNEQFF.

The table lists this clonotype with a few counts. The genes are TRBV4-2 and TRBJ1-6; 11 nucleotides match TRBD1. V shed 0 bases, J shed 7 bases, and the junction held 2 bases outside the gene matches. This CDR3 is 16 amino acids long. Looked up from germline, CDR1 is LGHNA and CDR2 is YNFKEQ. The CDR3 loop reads CASSQDRDRGNSPLHF. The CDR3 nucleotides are TGTGCCAGCAGCCAAGATCGGGACAGGGGGAATTCACCCCTCCACTTT.

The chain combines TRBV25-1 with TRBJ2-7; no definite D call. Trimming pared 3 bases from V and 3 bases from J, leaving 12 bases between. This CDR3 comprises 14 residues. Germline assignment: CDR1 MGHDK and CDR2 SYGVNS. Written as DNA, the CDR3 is TGTGCCAGCAGTGAGGCTGGGTCATTCTACGAGCAGTACTTC. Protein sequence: CASSEAGSFYEQYF.

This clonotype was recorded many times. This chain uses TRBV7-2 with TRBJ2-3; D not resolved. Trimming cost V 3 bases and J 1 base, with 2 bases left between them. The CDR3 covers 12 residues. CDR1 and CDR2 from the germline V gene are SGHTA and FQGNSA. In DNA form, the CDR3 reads TGTGCCAGCAGCTTCGGCACAGATACGCAGTATTTT. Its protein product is CASSFGTDTQYF.

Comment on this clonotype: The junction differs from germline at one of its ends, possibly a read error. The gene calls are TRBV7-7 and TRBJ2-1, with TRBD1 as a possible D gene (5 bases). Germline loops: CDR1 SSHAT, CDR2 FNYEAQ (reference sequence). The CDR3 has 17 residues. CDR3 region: CASSLGRTAQGDNEQFF. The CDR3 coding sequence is TGTGCTAGCAGCTTAGGTCGAACGGCGCAGGGCGACAATGAGCAGTTCTTC.

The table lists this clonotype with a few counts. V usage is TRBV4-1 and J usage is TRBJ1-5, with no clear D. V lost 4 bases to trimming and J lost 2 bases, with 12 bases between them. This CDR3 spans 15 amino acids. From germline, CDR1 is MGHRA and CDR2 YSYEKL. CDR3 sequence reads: CASSLVHGGNQPQHF. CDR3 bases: TGCGCCAGCAGCCTGGTCCACGGAGGCAATCAGCCCCAGCATTTT.

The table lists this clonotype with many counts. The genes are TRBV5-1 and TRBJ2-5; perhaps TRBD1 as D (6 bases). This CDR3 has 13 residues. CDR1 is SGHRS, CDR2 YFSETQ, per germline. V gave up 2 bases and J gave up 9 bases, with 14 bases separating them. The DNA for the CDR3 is TGCGCCAGCAGCTTAGGGACATTTAATCCCCAGTACTTC. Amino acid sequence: CASSLGTFNPQYF. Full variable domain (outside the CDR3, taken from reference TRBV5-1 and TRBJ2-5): KAGVTQTPRYLIKTRGQQVTLSCSPISGHRSVSWYQQTPGQGLQFLFEYFSETQRNKGNFPGRFSGRQFSNSRSEMNVSTLELGDSALYLCASSLGTFNPQYFGPGTRLLVL.

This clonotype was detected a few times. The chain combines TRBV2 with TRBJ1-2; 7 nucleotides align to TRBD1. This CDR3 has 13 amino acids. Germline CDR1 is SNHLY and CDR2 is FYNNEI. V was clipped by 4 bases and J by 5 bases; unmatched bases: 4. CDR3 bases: TGTGCCAGCAGTGCGGGACAGAAATATGGCTACACCTTC. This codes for CASSAGQKYGYTF.

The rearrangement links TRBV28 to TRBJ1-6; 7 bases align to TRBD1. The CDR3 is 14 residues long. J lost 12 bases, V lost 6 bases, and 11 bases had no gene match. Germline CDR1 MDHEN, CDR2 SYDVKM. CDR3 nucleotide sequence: TGTGCCAGCAGCACCCATAGGGACAGTAGACCCCTCCACTTT. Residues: CASSTHRDSRPLHF. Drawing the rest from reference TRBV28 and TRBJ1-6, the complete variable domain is DVKVTQSSRYLVKRTGEKVFLECVQDMDHENMFWYRQDPGLGLRLIYFSYDVKMKEKGDIPEGYSVSREKKERFSLILESASTNQTSMYLCASSTHRDSRPLHFGNGTRLTVT.

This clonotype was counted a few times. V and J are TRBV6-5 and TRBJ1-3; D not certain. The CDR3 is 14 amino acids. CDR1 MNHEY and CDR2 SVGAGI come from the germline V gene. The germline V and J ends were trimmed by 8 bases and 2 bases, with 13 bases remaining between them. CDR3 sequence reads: CASGKSFPGNTIYF. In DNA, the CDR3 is TGTGCCAGCGGGAAGAGTTTTCCTGGAAACACCATATATTTT.

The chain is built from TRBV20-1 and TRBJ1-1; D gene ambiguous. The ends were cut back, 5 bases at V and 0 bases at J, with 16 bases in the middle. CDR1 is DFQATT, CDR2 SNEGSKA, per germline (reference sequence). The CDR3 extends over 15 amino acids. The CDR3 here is CSAHTGRNMNTEAFF. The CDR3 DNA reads TGCAGTGCTCACACCGGACGGAACATGAACACTGAAGCTTTCTTT.

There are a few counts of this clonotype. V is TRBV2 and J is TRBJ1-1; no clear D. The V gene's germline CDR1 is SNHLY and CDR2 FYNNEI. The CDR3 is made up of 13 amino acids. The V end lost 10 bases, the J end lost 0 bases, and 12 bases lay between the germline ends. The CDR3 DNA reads TGTGCCACCTCGGGTTACGTGAACACTGAAGCTTTCTTT. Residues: CATSGYVNTEAFF.

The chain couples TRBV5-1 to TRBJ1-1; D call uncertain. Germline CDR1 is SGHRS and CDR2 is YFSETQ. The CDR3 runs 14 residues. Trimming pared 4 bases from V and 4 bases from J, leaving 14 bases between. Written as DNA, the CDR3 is TGCGCCAGCAGCCAGGACGTTTCGAGCACTGAAGCTTTCTTT. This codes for CASSQDVSSTEAFF.

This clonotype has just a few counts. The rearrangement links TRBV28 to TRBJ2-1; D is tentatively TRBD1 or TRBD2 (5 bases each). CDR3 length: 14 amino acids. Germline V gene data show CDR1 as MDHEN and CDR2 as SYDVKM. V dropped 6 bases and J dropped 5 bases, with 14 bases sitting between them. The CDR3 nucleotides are TGTGCCAGCAGGCGTGGGGGAGCTAACAATGAGCAGTTCTTC. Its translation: CASRRGGANNEQFF.

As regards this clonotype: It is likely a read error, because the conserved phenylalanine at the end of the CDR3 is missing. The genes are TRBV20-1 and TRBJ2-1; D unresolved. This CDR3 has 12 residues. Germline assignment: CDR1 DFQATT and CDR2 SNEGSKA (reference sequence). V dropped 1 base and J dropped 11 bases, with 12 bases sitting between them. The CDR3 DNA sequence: TGCAGTGCTAGAGGTCTAGAGAATCAGCAGTTCTTA. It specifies CSARGLENQQFL.

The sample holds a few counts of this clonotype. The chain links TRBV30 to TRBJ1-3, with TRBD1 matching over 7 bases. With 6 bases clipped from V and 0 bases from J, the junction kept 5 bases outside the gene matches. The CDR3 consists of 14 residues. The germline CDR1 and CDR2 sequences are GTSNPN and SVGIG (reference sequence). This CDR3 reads CACHRGSSGNTIYF. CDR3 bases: TGTGCCTGCCACAGGGGCAGCTCTGGAAACACCATATATTTT.